Listed here is a single TCR beta chain. The sample comes from a study of blood T cell repertoires in COVID-19. For the study at large: COVID-19 samples collected from the United States, Italy and Spain covered acute and convalescent phases.

The method was immunoSEQ multiplex PCR; TCRdb's version includes in-frame clones alone and lacks a portion of them. In the table there are approximately 52,000 clones, 84% of which are singletons. The CDR3 consists of 14 residues. Germline-derived CDR1 and CDR2 are SGHTA and FQGNSA. Trimming removed 5 bases from V and 4 bases from J; junction bases left unmatched: 6. The receptor comes from a woman over 75 with acute or convalescent COVID-19. The chain couples TRBV7-2 to TRBJ1-1; 8 nucleotides match TRBD1. Input material: peripheral blood. The CDR3 DNA is TGTGCCAGCAGCAGTACAGGGGGGGGCACTGAAGCTTTCTTT. It is translated as CASSSTGGGTEAFF.